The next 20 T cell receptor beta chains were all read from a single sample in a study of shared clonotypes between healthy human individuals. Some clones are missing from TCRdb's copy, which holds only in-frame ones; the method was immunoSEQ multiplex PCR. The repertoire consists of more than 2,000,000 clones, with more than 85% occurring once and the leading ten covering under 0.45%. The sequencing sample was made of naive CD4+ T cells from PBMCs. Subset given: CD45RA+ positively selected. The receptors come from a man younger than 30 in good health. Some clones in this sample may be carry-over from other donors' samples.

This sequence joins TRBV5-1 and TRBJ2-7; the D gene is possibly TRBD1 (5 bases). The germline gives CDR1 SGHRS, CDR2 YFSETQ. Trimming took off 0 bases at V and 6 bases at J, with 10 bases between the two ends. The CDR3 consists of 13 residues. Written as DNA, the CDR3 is TGCGCCAGCAGCTTGGTTCCAGGGTTCGAGCAGTACTTC. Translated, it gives CASSLVPGFEQYF.

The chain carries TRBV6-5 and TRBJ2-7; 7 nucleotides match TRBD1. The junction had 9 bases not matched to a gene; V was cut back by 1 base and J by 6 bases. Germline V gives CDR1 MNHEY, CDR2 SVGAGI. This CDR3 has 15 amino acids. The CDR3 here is CASSYYPQGVSEQYF. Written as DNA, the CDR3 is TGTGCCAGCAGTTACTATCCCCAGGGGGTCTCCGAGCAGTACTTC.

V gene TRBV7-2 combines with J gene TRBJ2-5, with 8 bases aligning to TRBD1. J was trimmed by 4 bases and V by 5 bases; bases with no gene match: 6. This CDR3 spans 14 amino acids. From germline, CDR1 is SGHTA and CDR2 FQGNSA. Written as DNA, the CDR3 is TGTGCCAGCAGCCCGCAGGGGGCGCGAGAGACCCAGTACTTC. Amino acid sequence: CASSPQGARETQYF.

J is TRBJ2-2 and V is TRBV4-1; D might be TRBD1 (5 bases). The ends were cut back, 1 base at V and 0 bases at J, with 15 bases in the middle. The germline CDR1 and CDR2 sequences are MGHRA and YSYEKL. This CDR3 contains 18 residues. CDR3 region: CASSQGHRQLANTGELFF. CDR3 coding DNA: TGCGCCAGCAGCCAAGGCCACAGACAGCTCGCGAACACCGGGGAGCTGTTTTTT.

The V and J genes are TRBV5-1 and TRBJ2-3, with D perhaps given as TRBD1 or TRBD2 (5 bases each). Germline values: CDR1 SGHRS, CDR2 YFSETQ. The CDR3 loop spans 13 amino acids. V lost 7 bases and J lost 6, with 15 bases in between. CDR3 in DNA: TGCGCCAGCTTCCCCCCCTGGGACGATACGCAGTATTTT. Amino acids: CASFPPWDDTQYF.

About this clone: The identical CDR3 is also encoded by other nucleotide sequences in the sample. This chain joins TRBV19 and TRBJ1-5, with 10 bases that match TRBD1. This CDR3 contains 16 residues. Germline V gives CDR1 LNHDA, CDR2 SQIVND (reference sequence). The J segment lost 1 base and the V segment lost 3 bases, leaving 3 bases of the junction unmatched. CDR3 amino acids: CASSIRGQGSNQPQHF. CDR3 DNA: TGTGCCAGTAGTATTCGGGGACAGGGGAGCAATCAGCCCCAGCATTTT.

The CDR3 DNA sequence: TGTGCCAGCAGCGTAGCAGTCAGGGGTAGAGGAAACACCATATATTTT. Protein product: CASSVAVRGRGNTIYF. The rearrangement links TRBV9 to TRBJ1-3; weak D call: TRBD1 (6 bases). Between the trimmed V and J ends, which lost 0 bases and 4 bases, there was a span of 14 bases. Germline V gene data show CDR1 as SGDLS and CDR2 as YYNGEE. The CDR3 runs to 16 residues.

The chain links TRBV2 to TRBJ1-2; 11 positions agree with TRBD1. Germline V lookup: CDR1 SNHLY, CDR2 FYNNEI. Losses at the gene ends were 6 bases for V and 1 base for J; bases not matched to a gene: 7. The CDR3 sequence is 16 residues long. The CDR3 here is CASSEDRGPLNYGYTF. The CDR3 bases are TGTGCCAGCAGCGAGGACAGGGGGCCCCTTAACTATGGCTACACCTTC.

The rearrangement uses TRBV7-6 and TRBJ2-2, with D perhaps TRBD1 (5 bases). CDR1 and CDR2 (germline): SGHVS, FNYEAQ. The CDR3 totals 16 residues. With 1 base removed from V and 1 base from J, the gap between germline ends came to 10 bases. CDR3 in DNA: TGTGCCAGCAGCTTAGTAGCAGGGAAGAACACCGGGGAGCTGTTTTTT. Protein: CASSLVAGKNTGELFF.

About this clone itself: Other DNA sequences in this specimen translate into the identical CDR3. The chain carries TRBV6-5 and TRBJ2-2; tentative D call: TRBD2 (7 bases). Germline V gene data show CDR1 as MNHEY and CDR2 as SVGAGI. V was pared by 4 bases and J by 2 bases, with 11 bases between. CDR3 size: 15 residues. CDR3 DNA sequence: TGTGCCAGCAGTTTAGGGGGGGCCAACACCGGGGAGCTGTTTTTT. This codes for CASSLGGANTGELFF.

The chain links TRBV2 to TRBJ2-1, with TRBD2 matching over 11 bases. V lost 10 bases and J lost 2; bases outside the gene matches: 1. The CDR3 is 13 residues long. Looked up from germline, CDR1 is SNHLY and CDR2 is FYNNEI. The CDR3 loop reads CATGLAAYNEQFF. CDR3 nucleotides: TGTGCCACGGGACTAGCGGCCTACAATGAGCAGTTCTTC.

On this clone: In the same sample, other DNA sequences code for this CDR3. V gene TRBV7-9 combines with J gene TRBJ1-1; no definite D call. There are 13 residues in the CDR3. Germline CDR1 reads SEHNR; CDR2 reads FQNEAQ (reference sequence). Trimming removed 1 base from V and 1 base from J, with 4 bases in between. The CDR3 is CASSLGRNTEAFF. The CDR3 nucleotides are TGTGCCAGCAGCTTAGGACGGAACACTGAAGCTTTCTTT.

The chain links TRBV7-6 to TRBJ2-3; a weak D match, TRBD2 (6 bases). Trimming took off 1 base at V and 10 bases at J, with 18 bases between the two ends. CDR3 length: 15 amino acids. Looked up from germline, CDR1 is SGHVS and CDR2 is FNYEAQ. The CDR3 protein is CASSLEAVGGKAQYF. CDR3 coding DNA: TGTGCCAGCAGCTTAGAAGCCGTGGGGGGAAAGGCGCAGTATTTT.

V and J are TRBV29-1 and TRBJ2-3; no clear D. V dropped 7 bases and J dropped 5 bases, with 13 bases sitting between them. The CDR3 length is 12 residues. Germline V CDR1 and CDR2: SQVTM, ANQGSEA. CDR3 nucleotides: TGCAGCGCCCCCCGGGCAGGAGATACGCAGTATTTT. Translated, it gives CSAPRAGDTQYF.

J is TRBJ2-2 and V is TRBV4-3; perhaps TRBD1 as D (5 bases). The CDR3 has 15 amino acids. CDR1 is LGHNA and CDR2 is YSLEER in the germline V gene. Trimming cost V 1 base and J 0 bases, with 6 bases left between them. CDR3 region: CASSQAGSNTGELFF. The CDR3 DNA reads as TGCGCCAGCAGCCAAGCAGGGTCGAACACCGGGGAGCTGTTTTTT.

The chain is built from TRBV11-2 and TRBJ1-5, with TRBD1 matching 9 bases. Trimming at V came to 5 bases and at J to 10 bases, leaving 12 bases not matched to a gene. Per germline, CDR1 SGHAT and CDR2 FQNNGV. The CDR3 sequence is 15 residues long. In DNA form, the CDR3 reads TGTGCCAGCAGCCCCGGGACAGGGACCACAGCTCCCCAGCATTTT. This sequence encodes CASSPGTGTTAPQHF.

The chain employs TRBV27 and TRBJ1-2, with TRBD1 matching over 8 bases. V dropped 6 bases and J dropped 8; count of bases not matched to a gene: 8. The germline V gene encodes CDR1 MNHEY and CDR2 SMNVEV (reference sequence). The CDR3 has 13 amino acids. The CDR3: CASSKSGGAGYTF. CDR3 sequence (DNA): TGTGCCAGCAGCAAGTCAGGGGGCGCGGGCTACACCTTC.

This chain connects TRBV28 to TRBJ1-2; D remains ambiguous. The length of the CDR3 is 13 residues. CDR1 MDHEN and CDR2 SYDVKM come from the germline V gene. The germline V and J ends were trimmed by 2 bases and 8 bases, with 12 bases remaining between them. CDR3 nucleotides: TGTGCCAGCAGTTTAACGGTTGAAAGGGGCTACACCTTC. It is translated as CASSLTVERGYTF.

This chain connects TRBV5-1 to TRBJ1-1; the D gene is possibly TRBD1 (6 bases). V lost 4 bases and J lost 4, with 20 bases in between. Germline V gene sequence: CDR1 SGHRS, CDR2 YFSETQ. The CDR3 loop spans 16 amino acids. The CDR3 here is CASSPSPGGAGTEAFF. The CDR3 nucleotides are TGCGCCAGCAGCCCCTCACCGGGGGGCGCTGGCACTGAAGCTTTCTTT.

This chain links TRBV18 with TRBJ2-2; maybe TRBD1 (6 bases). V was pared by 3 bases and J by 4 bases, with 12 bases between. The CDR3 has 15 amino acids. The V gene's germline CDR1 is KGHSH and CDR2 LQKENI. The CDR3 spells CASSPGQPGTGELFF. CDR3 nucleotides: TGTGCCAGCTCACCGGGACAACCGGGCACCGGGGAGCTGTTTTTT.